The 16 T cell receptor beta chains presented below share a single source sample, sequenced in a study of breast tumors, draining lymph nodes, adjacent tissues. TCRdb called the multiplex PCR reads again in MiXCR, with one record for every CDR3 protein. The sample has about 130,000 distinct CDR3 sequences, approximately 21% seen once. Breast cancer patients provided tissue from their axillary draining lymph nodes. Material for sequencing was axillary lymph node tissue. The origin of the receptors is a female donor with breast cancer. Some clones in this sample may be carry-over from other donors' samples.

There are many counts of this clonotype. V is TRBV12-5 and J is TRBJ2-3; the D is unclear. Deletions cut 7 bases from V and 2 bases from J, with 10 bases between. The CDR3 is 13 residues long. Germline CDR1 LGHNT, CDR2 FRNRAP. For the CDR3, the DNA is TGTGCTAGTGCCCTCTCTTCCACAGATACGCAGTATTTT. Translated, it gives CASALSSTDTQYF.

This clonotype was detected ten times or more. V usage is TRBV7-8 and J usage is TRBJ1-3; D is unclear. The germline V gene has CDR1 SGHVS and CDR2 FQNEAQ. The CDR3 has 12 amino acids. V shed 5 bases and J shed 4 bases, with 6 bases lying between them. The CDR3 sequence: CASSVVGNTIYF. The CDR3 coding sequence is TGTGCCAGCAGCGTCGTCGGAAACACCATATATTTT.

For this clonotype: A junction end diverges from the germline sequence, so it may reflect a read error. The genes are TRBV7-2 and TRBJ1-2, with D possibly being TRBD1 (5 bases). CDR1 SGHTA and CDR2 FQGNSA come from the germline V gene. The CDR3 consists of 15 residues. The CDR3 DNA is TGTGCCGGCAGCTTATCATGGGGGTTCAACTATGGCTACACCTTC. Amino acids: CAGSLSWGFNYGYTF.

The V and J genes are TRBV29-1 and TRBJ1-1, with a tentative D call TRBD1 (6 bases). V lost 4 bases, J lost 0 bases, and 15 bases lay in between. Germline assignment: CDR1 SQVTM and CDR2 ANQGSEA. CDR3 length: 15 amino acids. CDR3 coding DNA: TGCAGCGTTGGGCGGGACACGAAAATGAACACTGAAGCTTTCTTT. Residues: CSVGRDTKMNTEAFF.

The chain has TRBV7-9 and TRBJ2-2, with 13 bases aligning to TRBD2. J gave up 5 bases and V 2 bases, and 11 bases lay outside the gene matches. Looked up from germline, CDR1 is SEHNR and CDR2 is FQNEAQ (reference sequence). This CDR3 is built from 19 residues. The CDR3 bases are TGTGCCAGCAGCTTAAGTACTAGCGGGAGGGCCTGGCTTACCGGGGAGCTGTTTTTT. Translating it yields CASSLSTSGRAWLTGELFF.

This clonotype was counted at least ten times. V gene TRBV5-1 combines with J gene TRBJ2-3; D uncertain. This CDR3 spans 14 amino acids. With 2 bases removed from V and 4 bases from J, the gap between germline ends came to 11 bases. Germline CDR1 reads SGHRS; CDR2 reads YFSETQ. The CDR3 sequence: CASSFGSRADTQYF. CDR3 DNA sequence: TGCGCCAGCAGCTTTGGCTCGCGCGCAGATACGCAGTATTTT.

The chain employs TRBV19 and TRBJ1-4; 7 nucleotides align to TRBD1. Germline lookup yields CDR1 LNHDA and CDR2 SQIVND (reference sequence). V lost 3 bases, J lost 5 bases, and 6 bases stayed unmatched. The CDR3 contains 15 residues. The CDR3 DNA sequence: TGTGCCAGTAGTATTGGGACAGAAGCGAATGAAAAACTGTTTTTT. Protein product: CASSIGTEANEKLFF.

The chain combines TRBV3-1 with TRBJ2-3; D might be TRBD2 (6 bases). The ends were cut back, 3 bases at V and 2 bases at J, with 12 bases in the middle. This CDR3 contains 15 residues. Germline lookup yields CDR1 LGHDT and CDR2 YNNKEL (reference sequence). Here the CDR3 reads CASSQDGRTTDTQYF. In nucleotides, the CDR3 is TGTGCCAGCAGCCAGGACGGGAGAACCACAGATACGCAGTATTTT.

Turning to this clonotype: A single base separates this from a much larger clone, so it may be a read error. The chain links TRBV10-3 to TRBJ2-1, with 10 bases that match TRBD2. The V gene end was trimmed by 4 bases and the J gene end by 9 bases; junction bases not matched to a gene: 9. This CDR3 comprises 15 residues. Germline V gene lookup returns CDR1 ENHRY and CDR2 SYGVKD. The DNA for the CDR3 is TGTGCCATCAGTGGTCTAGCGGGAGAGGTAAGTGAGCAGTTCTTC. Its translation is CAISGLAGEVSEQFF.

This clonotype showed up many times. J is TRBJ2-7 and V is TRBV7-3; a weak D match, TRBD2 (6 bases). V was clipped by 5 bases and J by 2 bases, with 13 bases between them. The CDR3 contains 14 residues. From germline, CDR1 is SGHTA and CDR2 FQGTGA. CDR3: CASSLGGIAYEQYF. Written as DNA, the CDR3 is TGTGCCAGCAGCCTAGGCGGGATAGCCTACGAGCAGTACTTC.

This clonotype was detected ten times or more. The V and J genes are TRBV10-1 and TRBJ2-7; TRBD2 agrees at 10 bases. V dropped 3 bases and J dropped 2; count of bases not matched to a gene: 16. The CDR3 loop spans 19 amino acids. Germline V gene sequence: CDR1 WNHNN, CDR2 SYGVQD (reference sequence). CDR3 loop: CASSDSKTGLAAKPYEQYF. CDR3 sequence (DNA): TGCGCCAGCAGTGATTCTAAAACAGGACTAGCGGCAAAACCCTACGAGCAGTACTTC.

As concerns this clonotype: Compared with germline, one end of the junction differs, possibly owing to a read error. The V gene is TRBV25-1, the J gene TRBJ2-3, with a possible D match to TRBD1 (6 bases). Germline V gives CDR1 MGHDK, CDR2 SYGVNS. The CDR3 sequence is 15 residues long. The CDR3 DNA follows: TGCGCCAGCAGCAGGGGAATAGTTAGCGCAGATACGCAGTATTTT. Protein sequence: CASSRGIVSADTQYF.

This clonotype was seen ten or more times. The rearrangement joins TRBV30 to TRBJ2-1, with D perhaps TRBD2 (6 bases). V dropped 4 bases and J dropped 7 bases, with 14 bases sitting between them. The CDR3 covers 13 residues. Germline-derived CDR1 and CDR2 are GTSNPN and SVGIG (reference sequence). Written as DNA, the CDR3 is TGTGCCTGGAATCGGGGCCGGGAGAATGAGCAGTTCTTC. This encodes CAWNRGRENEQFF.

This clonotype was seen at least ten times. V gene TRBV12-3 or TRBV12-4 combines with J gene TRBJ2-2; D is perhaps TRBD1 (6 bases). The germline V and J ends were trimmed by 5 bases and 2 bases, with 12 bases remaining between them. The CDR3 runs 15 residues. The CDR3 DNA reads TGTGCCAGCAGTCGGCGACAGGTTAACACCGGGGAGCTGTTTTTT. Amino acids: CASSRRQVNTGELFF.

This clonotype appeared many times. The V gene is TRBV7-2, the J gene TRBJ1-6; tentatively, D is TRBD1 (5 bases). The CDR3 runs 13 residues. V shed 2 bases and J shed 7 bases, with 6 bases lying between them. Germline V gene lookup returns CDR1 SGHTA and CDR2 FQGNSA. The CDR3 loop is CASSLWGNSPLHF. The DNA of the CDR3 is TGTGCCAGCAGCTTATGGGGGAATTCACCCCTCCACTTT.

Many counts were recorded for this clonotype. This rearrangement joins TRBV6-2 or TRBV6-3 to TRBJ2-7, with a weak D call TRBD1 (6 bases). The ends were cut back, 2 bases at V and 4 bases at J, with 9 bases in the middle. Germline V gives CDR1 MNHEY, CDR2 SVGEGT. The CDR3 totals 13 residues. The CDR3 region has the DNA TGTGCCAGCAGTTACGCCGGGACATACGAGCAGTACTTC. As protein: CASSYAGTYEQYF.